These 18 T cell receptor beta chains originate from one sample sequenced in a study of T cell changes during pregnancy in multiple sclerosis. Here immunoSEQ multiplex PCR was the method, and the copy in TCRdb shows in-frame clones only, minus some. The sample includes about 22,000 clones, roughly 90% of them seen just once. This sample comprised CD8+ T cells from peripheral blood mononuclear cells, obtained after pregnancy. These receptors all come from a female donor with multiple sclerosis, enrolled in a pregnancy study.

This chain links TRBV28 with TRBJ2-5; 11 bases agree with TRBD2. The CDR3 sequence is 14 residues long. Germline V lookup: CDR1 MDHEN, CDR2 SYDVKM. Trimming took 10 bases from V and 4 from J; bases not matched to a gene: 8. CDR3 DNA sequence: TGTGCCACCCTTAGCGGGAGGGGCCGAGAGACCCAGTACTTC. Amino acid sequence: CATLSGRGRETQYF.

The rearrangement uses TRBV30 and TRBJ2-7; D possibly corresponds to TRBD2 (6 bases). Trimming pared 7 bases from V and 2 bases from J, leaving 18 bases between. This CDR3 spans 14 amino acids. Germline V gene data show CDR1 as GTSNPN and CDR2 as SVGIG (reference sequence). This chain's CDR3 is CAYYLSAGPYEQYF. In DNA form, the CDR3 reads TGTGCCTACTACTTATCGGCGGGACCCTACGAGCAGTACTTC.

The chain has TRBV9 and TRBJ2-7; TRBD1 matches at 7 bases. Germline V gene lookup returns CDR1 SGDLS and CDR2 YYNGEE. V lost 3 bases and J lost 2; bases outside the gene matches: 8. The CDR3 consists of 15 residues. The CDR3 sequence is CASSAHRGSAYEQYF. The CDR3 bases are TGTGCCAGCAGCGCCCACAGGGGTTCCGCCTACGAGCAGTACTTC.

J is TRBJ2-1 and V is TRBV7-9, with TRBD1 as a possible D gene (6 bases). Germline CDR1 and CDR2: SEHNR and FQNEAQ (reference sequence). This CDR3 is built from 15 residues. Trimming took 0 bases from V and 7 from J, leaving 13 bases between them. For the CDR3, the DNA is TGTGCCAGCAGCTTAGCTGCAGGGGAAAGGAATGAGCAGTTCTTC. Translated: CASSLAAGERNEQFF.

The chain couples TRBV29-1 to TRBJ2-7; no clear D. V lost 4 bases to trimming and J lost 0 bases, with 7 bases between them. CDR1 and CDR2 from the germline V gene are SQVTM and ANQGSEA. There are 12 residues in the CDR3. The CDR3 coding sequence is TGCAGCGTTGTACCTAGCTCCTACGAGCAGTACTTC. This translates into CSVVPSSYEQYF.

The V gene is TRBV9, the J gene TRBJ2-1; the match to TRBD2 covers 8 bases. Losses at the gene ends were 4 bases for V and 1 base for J; bases not matched to a gene: 4. The CDR3 totals 15 residues. Germline CDR1 reads SGDLS; CDR2 reads YYNGEE. The CDR3 sequence is CASSSSGGSYNEQFF. The CDR3 DNA sequence: TGTGCCAGCAGCTCTTCGGGGGGGTCCTACAATGAGCAGTTCTTC.

The gene calls are TRBV19 and TRBJ1-1; TRBD1 agrees at 7 bases. The CDR3 loop spans 13 amino acids. CDR1 LNHDA and CDR2 SQIVND come from the germline V gene (reference sequence). V was clipped by 10 bases and J by 5 bases; unmatched bases: 10. DNA for the CDR3: TGTGCCAAACGAAACAGGGGAGGAACTGAAGCTTTCTTT. Translation: CAKRNRGGTEAFF.

The chain couples TRBV7-2 to TRBJ2-5; 7 bases are shared with TRBD2. The CDR3 length is 16 residues. Germline V gene sequence: CDR1 SGHTA, CDR2 FQGNSA. Losses at the gene ends were 0 bases for V and 4 bases for J; bases not matched to a gene: 8. This CDR3 reads CASSLAGGYKLETQYF. The CDR3 DNA sequence: TGTGCCAGCAGCTTAGCCGGGGGGTATAAACTAGAGACCCAGTACTTC.

This chain connects TRBV5-6 to TRBJ2-1; TRBD2 agrees at 8 bases. CDR3 length: 14 residues. Germline loops: CDR1 SGHDT, CDR2 YYEEEE. J gave up 8 bases and V 2 bases, and 6 bases lay outside the gene matches. CDR3 amino acids: CASSLGSGGYEQFF. The CDR3 DNA sequence: TGTGCCAGCAGCTTAGGATCGGGGGGGTATGAGCAGTTCTTC.

This chain links TRBV27 with TRBJ2-7; D gene unclear. The CDR3 covers 12 residues. Germline V gives CDR1 MNHEY, CDR2 SMNVEV (reference sequence). The V and J ends lost 3 bases and 0 bases respectively, with 3 bases between them. DNA of the CDR3: TGTGCCAGCAGTTTCAACTCCTACGAGCAGTACTTC. Translation gives CASSFNSYEQYF.

The chain has TRBV13 and TRBJ2-7, with a weak D call TRBD2 (6 bases). The germline V gene has CDR1 PRHDT and CDR2 FYEKMQ (reference sequence). V dropped 5 bases and J dropped 6 bases, with 8 bases sitting between them. There are 11 residues in the CDR3. The CDR3 protein is CASSQAGEQYF. The CDR3 DNA sequence: TGTGCCAGCAGCCAAGCGGGCGAGCAGTACTTC. Supplemented by reference TRBV13 and TRBJ2-7, the full variable domain reads AAGVIQSPRHLIKEKRETATLKCYPIPRHDTVYWYQQGPGQDPQFLISFYEKMQSDKGSIPDRFSAQQFSDYHSELNMSSLELGDSALYFCASSQAGEQYFGPGTRLTVT.

Comment on this clone: One end of the junction is discordant with germline, which a read error may explain. The V gene is TRBV5-5, the J gene TRBJ2-3, with TRBD1 matching 11 bases. The CDR3 runs 13 residues. The germline V gene encodes CDR1 SGHKS and CDR2 YYEKEE (reference sequence). In nucleotides, the CDR3 is TGTGCCAGCAGCTCCCACCCCCGGGACAGGGGGGATTTT. Translation: CASSSHPRDRGDF.

The chain uses TRBV1 and TRBJ2-7; TRBD2, the D gene given by the table, was not confirmed from the DNA. TRBV1 is deemed a pseudogene. The CDR3 sequence is 17 residues long. As DNA, the CDR3 is TGCACCAGCAGCCAAGATACCCCGGCGGGGAGCCGTAAGGAGCAGTACTTC. Protein: CTSSQDTPAGSRKEQYF.

The chain is built from TRBV4-3 and TRBJ2-7; 9 bases fit TRBD2. V lost 2 bases to trimming and J lost 0 bases; unmatched junction nucleotides: 5. CDR3 length equals 16 residues. Germline V CDR1 and CDR2: LGHNA, YSLEER. CDR3 protein: CASSQTISGSSYEQYF. The CDR3 bases are TGCGCCAGCAGCCAAACAATTAGCGGGAGCTCCTACGAGCAGTACTTC.

The chain carries TRBV12-2 and TRBJ2-1; the D call in the table, TRBD1, was not verified against the DNA. TRBV12-2 is classified as a pseudogene. The CDR3 consists of 18 residues. The CDR3 reads CASRLLPTVLSSYNEQFF. The CDR3 DNA is TGTGCAAGTCGTCTTCTCCCAACAGTCCTTAGCTCCTACAATGAGCAGTTCTTC.

The chain recombines TRBV10-3 with TRBJ2-1; D remains ambiguous. Per germline, CDR1 ENHRY and CDR2 SYGVKD. Trimming stripped 6 bases from V and 2 bases from J, with 14 bases between. CDR3 size: 15 residues. This CDR3 is CAISPRNGTYNEQFF. The CDR3 bases are TGTGCCATCAGCCCAAGAAACGGTACCTACAATGAGCAGTTCTTC.

V gene TRBV6-1 combines with J gene TRBJ2-7; 8 nucleotides line up with TRBD2. Trimming removed 3 bases from V and 0 bases from J; junction bases left unmatched: 10. The V gene's germline CDR1 is MNHNS and CDR2 SASEGT. The CDR3 runs 17 residues. The DNA of the CDR3 is TGTGCCAGCAGTGACCCGGTCAAAGCGGGGGACTCCTACGAGCAGTACTTC. It yields the protein CASSDPVKAGDSYEQYF.

Here the CDR3 reads CASSVARGGGEQYF. In DNA form, the CDR3 reads TGTGCCAGCAGCGTAGCCCGTGGAGGGGGCGAGCAGTACTTC. V gene TRBV9 combines with J gene TRBJ2-5; D tentatively fits TRBD1 or TRBD2 (6 bases each). The DNA matches TRBJ2-7 better at its end, which makes the J call doubtful. CDR1 and CDR2 (germline): SGDLS, YYNGEE. The CDR3 length is 14 residues.